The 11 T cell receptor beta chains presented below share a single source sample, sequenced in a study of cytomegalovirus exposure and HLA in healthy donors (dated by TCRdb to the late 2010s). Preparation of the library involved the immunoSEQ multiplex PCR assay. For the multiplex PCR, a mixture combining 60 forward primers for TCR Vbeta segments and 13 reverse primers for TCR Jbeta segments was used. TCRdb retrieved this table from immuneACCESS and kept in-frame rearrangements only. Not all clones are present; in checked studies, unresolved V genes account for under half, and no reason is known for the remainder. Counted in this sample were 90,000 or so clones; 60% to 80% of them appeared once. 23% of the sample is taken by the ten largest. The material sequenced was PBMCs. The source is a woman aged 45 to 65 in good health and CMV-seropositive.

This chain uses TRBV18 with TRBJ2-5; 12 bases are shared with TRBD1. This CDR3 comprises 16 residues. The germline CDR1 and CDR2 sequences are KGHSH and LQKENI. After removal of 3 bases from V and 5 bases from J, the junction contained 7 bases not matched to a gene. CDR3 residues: CASSPPGTGGVETQYF. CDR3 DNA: TGTGCCAGCTCACCGCCCGGGACAGGGGGCGTGGAGACCCAGTACTTC.

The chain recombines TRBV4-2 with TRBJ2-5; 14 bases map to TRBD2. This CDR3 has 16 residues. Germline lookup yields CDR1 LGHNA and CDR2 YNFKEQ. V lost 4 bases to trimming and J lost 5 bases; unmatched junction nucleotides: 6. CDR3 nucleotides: TGTGCCAGCAGCCTGACTAGCGGGGGGGTGGGTGAGACCCAGTACTTC. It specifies CASSLTSGGVGETQYF.

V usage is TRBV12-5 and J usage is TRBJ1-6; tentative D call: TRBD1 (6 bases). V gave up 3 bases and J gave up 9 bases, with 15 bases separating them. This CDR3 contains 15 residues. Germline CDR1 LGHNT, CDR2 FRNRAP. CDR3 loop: CASGFRGGEASPLHF. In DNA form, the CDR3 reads TGTGCTAGTGGTTTTAGAGGGGGTGAGGCTTCACCCCTCCACTTT.

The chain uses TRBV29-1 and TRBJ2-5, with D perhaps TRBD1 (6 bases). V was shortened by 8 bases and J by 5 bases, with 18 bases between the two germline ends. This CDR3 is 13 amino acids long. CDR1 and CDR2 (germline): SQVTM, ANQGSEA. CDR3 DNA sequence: TGCAGCAGCCGGGACACCCGAGGGGAGACCCAGTACTTC. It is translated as CSSRDTRGETQYF.

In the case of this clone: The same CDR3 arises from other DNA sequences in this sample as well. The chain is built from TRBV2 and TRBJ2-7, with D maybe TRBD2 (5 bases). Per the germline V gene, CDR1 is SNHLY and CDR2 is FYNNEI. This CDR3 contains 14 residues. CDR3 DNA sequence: TGTGCCAGCAGTGAAAGCGGTATGGGTGGCGAGCAGTATGTC. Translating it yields CASSESGMGGEQYV.

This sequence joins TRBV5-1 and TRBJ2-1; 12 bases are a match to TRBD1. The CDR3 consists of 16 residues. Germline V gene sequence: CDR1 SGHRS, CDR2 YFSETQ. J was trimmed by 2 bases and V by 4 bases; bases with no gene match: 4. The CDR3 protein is CASSPGTGGAYNEQFF. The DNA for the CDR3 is TGCGCCAGCAGCCCAGGGACAGGGGGCGCCTACAATGAGCAGTTCTTC. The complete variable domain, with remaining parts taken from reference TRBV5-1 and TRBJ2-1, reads KAGVTQTPRYLIKTRGQQVTLSCSPISGHRSVSWYQQTPGQGLQFLFEYFSETQRNKGNFPGRFSGRQFSNSRSEMNVSTLELGDSALYLCASSPGTGGAYNEQFFGPGTRLTVL.

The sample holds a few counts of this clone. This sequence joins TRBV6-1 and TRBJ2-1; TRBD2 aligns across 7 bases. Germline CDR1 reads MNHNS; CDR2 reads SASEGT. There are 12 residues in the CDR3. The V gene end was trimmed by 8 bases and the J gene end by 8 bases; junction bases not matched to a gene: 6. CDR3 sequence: CASRGEGYEQFF. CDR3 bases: TGTGCCAGCCGGGGGGAGGGGTATGAGCAGTTCTTC.

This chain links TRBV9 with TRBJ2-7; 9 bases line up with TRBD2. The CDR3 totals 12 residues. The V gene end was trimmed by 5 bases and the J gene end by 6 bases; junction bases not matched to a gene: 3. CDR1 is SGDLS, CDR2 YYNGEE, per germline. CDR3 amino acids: CASSGTSIEQYF. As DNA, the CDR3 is TGTGCCAGCAGTGGGACTAGCATCGAGCAGTACTTC.

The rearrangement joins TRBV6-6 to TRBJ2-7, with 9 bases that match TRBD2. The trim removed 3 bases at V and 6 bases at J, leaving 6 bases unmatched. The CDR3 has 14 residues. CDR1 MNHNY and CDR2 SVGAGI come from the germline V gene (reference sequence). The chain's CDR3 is CASSYSGSYGEQYV. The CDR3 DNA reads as TGTGCCAGCAGTTATAGCGGGAGTTATGGCGAGCAGTACGTC.

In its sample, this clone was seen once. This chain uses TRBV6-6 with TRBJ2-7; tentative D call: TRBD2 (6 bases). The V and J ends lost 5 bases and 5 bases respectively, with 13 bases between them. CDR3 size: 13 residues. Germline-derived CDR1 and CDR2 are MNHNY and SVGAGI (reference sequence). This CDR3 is CASSTGDGDEQYV. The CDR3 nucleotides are TGTGCCAGCAGTACGGGAGACGGAGACGAGCAGTACGTC.

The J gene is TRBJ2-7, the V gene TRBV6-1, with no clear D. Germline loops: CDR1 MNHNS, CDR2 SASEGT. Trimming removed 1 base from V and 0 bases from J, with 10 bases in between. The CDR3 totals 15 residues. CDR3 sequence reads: CASSEGTASSYEQYV. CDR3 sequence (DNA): TGTGCCAGCAGTGAAGGGACCGCTAGCTCCTACGAGCAGTACGTC.